This TCR beta chain derives from a study of T cells in Graves' hyperthyroidism and ophthalmopathy. Study outcomes and limitations: It was a median 6.5 months before onset that the model predicted ophthalmopathy.

A Clinical Activity Score of at least 3, a NOSPECS grade of at least 4 and a duration under 3 months were recorded in the ophthalmopathy patients. PBMCs were obtained from over 8.5 ml fresh peripheral blood. This clonotype was seen repeatedly, ten times or more. Its antigen is undetermined. Germline V gene lookup returns CDR1 LGHNT and CDR2 FRNRAP. Between the trimmed V and J ends, which lost 0 bases and 5 bases, there was a span of 4 bases. This CDR3 region has 12 residues. TCR beta CDR3 regions were amplified from RNA. The HTBI primer set served for first-round RT-PCR of the TCR CDR3. TCRdb itself ran the multiplex PCR reads through MiXCR, one entry per CDR3 protein. There are hundreds of thousands of distinct CDR3 sequences in the sample; 20% to 25% occur only once, and approximately 49% lies in the top ten.

The sample was blood. This TCR derives from a woman in her sixties or seventies with Graves' ophthalmopathy. This chain links TRBV12-5 with TRBJ1-1; D is uncertain. The chain's CDR3 is CASGLVETEAFF. The DNA for the CDR3 is TGTGCTAGTGGTTTGGTTGAAACTGAAGCTTTCTTT.